The clone carrying this T cell receptor (beta chain) occurred many times. This CDR3 is 14 amino acids long. Germline V lookup: CDR1 MGHRA, CDR2 YSYEKL. V lost 0 bases to trimming and J lost 1 base, with 6 bases between them. This record comes from a study of CD8+CD57+ T cells in acquired aplastic anemia. CDR3 and TCR beta VDJ profiling relied on a genomic DNA template. MiXCR, run by TCRdb on the reads, gives a single entry per CDR3 protein. The table records about 200,000 distinct CDR3 sequences, over 40% of them present only once. By flow cytometry, patients selected for sequencing had shown an expansion of CD8+CD57+ cells.

The genes are TRBV4-1 and TRBJ1-1; unclear D gene. Sequenced input: sorted CD4+, CD8+, or CD8+CD57+ T cells (not recorded which) from PBMCs. This TCR was sampled from a human donor with aplastic anemia. CDR3 in DNA: TGCGCCAGCAGCCAAGATAGGTCGAACACTGAAGCTTTCTTT. This encodes CASSQDRSNTEAFF.